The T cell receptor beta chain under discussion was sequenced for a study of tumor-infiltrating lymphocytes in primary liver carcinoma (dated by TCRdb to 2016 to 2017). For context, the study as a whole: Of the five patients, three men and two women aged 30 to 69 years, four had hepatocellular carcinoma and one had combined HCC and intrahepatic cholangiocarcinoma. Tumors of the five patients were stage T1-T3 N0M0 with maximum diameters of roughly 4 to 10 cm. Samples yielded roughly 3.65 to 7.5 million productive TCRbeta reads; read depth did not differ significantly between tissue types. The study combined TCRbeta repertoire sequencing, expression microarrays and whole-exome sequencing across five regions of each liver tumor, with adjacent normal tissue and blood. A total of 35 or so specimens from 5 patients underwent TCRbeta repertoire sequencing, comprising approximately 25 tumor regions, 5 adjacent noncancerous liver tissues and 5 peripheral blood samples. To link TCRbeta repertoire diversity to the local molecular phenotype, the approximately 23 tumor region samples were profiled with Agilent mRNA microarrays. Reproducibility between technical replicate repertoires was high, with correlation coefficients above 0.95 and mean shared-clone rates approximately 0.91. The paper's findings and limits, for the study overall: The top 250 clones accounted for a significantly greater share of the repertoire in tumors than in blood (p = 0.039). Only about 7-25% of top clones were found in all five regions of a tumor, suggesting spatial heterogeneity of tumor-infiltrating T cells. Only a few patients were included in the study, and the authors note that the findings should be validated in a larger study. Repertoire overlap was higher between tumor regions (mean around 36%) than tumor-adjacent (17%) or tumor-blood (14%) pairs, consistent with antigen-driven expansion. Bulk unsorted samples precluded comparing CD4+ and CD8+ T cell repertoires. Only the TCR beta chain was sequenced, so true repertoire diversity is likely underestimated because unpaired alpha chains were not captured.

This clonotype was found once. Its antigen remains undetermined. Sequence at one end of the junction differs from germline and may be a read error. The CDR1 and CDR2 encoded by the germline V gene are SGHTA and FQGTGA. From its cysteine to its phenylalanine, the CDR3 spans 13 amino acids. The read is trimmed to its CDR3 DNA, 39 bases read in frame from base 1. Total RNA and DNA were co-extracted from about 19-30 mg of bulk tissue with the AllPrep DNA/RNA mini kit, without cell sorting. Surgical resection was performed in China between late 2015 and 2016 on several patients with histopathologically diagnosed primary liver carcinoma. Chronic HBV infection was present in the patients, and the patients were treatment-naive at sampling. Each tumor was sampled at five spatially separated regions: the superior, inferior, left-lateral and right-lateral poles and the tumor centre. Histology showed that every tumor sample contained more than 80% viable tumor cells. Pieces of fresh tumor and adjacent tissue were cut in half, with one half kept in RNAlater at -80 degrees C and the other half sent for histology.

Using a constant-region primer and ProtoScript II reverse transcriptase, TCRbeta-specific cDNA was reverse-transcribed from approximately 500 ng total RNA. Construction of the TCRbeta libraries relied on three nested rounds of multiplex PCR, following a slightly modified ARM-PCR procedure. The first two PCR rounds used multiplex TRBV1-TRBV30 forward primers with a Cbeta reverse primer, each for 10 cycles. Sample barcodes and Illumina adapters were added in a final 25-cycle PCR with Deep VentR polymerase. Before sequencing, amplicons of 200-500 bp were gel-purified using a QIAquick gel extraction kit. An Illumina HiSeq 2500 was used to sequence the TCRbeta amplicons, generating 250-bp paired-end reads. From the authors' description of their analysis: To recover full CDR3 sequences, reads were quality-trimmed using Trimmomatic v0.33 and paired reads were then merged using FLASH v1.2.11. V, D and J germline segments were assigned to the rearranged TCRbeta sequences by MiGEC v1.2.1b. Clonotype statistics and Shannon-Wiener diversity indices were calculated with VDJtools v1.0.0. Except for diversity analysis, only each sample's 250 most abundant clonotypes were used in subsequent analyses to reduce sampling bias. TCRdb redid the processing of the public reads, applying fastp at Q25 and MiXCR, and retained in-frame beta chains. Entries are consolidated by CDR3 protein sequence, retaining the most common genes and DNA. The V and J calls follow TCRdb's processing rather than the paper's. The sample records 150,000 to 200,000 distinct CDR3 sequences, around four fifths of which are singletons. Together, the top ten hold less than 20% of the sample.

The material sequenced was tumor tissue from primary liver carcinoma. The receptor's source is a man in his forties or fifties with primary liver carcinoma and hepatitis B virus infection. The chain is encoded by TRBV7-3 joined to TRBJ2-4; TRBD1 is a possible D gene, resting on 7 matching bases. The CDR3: CARSLEGANIQYF. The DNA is TGTGCCAGGAGCTTGGAGGGGGCCAACATTCAGTACTTC.